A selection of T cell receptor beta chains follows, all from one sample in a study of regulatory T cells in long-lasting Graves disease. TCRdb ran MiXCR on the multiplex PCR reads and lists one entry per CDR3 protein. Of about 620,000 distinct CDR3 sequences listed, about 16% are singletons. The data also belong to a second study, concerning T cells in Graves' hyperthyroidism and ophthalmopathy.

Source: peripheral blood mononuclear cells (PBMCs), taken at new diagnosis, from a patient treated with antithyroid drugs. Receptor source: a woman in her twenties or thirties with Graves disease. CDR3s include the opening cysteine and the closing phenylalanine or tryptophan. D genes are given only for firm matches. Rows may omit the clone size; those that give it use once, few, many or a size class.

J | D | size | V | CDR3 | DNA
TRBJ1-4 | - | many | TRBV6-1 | CASSQYRPATNEKLFF | TGTGCCAGCAGTCAATACCGCCCTGCAACTAATGAAAAACTGTTTTTT
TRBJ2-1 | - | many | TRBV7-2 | CASSLGPGPGYNEQFF | TGTGCCAGCAGCTTGGGTCCGGGTCCAGGTTACAATGAGCAGTTCTTC
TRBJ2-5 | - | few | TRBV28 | CASSFDLVPYF | TGTGCCAGCAGTTTCGACCTCGTACCGTACTTC
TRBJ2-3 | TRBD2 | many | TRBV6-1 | CASSPVSGRGDTQYF | TGTGCCAGCAGTCCCGTTAGCGGGAGAGGGGATACGCAGTATTTT
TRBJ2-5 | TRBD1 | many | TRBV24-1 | CATSDPGTAKETQYF | TGTGCCACCAGTGATCCCGGGACAGCGAAAGAGACCCAGTACTTC
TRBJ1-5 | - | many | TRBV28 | CASMVGGSNQPQHF | TGTGCCAGCATGGTGGGGGGATCCAATCAGCCCCAGCATTTT
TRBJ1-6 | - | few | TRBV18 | CASSPWGENNSPLHF | TGTGCCAGCTCACCATGGGGCGAGAATAATTCACCCCTCCACTTT
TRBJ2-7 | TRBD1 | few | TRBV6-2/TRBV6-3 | CASILRGYGSYEQYF | TGTGCCAGCATTCTCAGGGGGTACGGGTCCTACGAGCAGTACTTC
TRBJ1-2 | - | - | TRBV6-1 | CASSNGAGFYGYTF | TGTGCCAGCAGTAACGGAGCAGGCTTCTATGGCTACACCTTC
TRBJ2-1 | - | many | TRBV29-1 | CSVDMGHVQFF | TGCAGCGTTGACATGGGGCATGTGCAGTTCTTC
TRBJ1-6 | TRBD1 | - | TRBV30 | CAWSAGTANSPLHF | TGTGCCTGGAGTGCCGGGACAGCTAATTCACCCCTCCACTTT
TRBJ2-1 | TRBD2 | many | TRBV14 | CASSQDRVAGNPFF | TGTGCCAGCAGCCAAGATAGGGTAGCGGGAAACCCGTTCTTC
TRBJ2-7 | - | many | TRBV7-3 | CASSLGAGEAYEQYF | TGTGCCAGCAGCTTAGGGGCAGGGGAGGCCTACGAGCAGTACTTC